This passage covers 13 T cell receptor beta chains from one sample sequenced in a study of T cell repertoires in cytomegalovirus infection. MiXCR was run by TCRdb on the reads, yielding one entry per CDR3 protein. The sample includes roughly 990,000 distinct CDR3 sequences, 31% of them seen just once. No cognate antigen is known for these TCRs. Sequencing was performed on cultured CD8+ T cells from PBMCs, taken from culture after CMV antigen stimulation. The receptors stem from a human donor in good health (CMV status not recorded). Some clones in this sample may be carry-over from other donors' samples.

The chain couples TRBV27 to TRBJ2-1; the D is unclear. The CDR3 contains 11 residues. The germline gives CDR1 MNHEY, CDR2 SMNVEV (reference sequence). Trimming removed 5 bases from V and 10 bases from J, with 9 bases in between. In DNA form, the CDR3 reads TGTGCCAGCAGTAGAAACCTCGAGCAGTTCTTC. It translates to CASSRNLEQFF.

The chain has TRBV7-6 and TRBJ1-2, with 9 bases lining up with TRBD1. The CDR3 has 17 amino acids. Trimming cost V 5 bases and J 6 bases; bases outside gene matches: 16. CDR1 is SGHVS and CDR2 is FNYEAQ in the germline V gene. CDR3 loop: CASSQGGQGIRLNGYTF. The CDR3 bases are TGTGCCAGCAGCCAGGGGGGACAGGGAATCAGGCTGAATGGCTACACCTTC.

The gene calls are TRBV5-8 and TRBJ2-7; no clear D gene. V was shortened by 3 bases and J by 2 bases, with 9 bases between the two germline ends. CDR1 is SGHTS and CDR2 is YDEGEE in the germline V gene. CDR3 length: 13 amino acids. In DNA, the CDR3 is TGTGCCAGCAGCTCAAGCCGACCCTACGAGCAGTACGTC. The encoded protein is CASSSSRPYEQYV.

Points on this clonotype: One end of the junction varies from germline; a read error may be responsible. The V call is TRBV10-2, the J call TRBJ2-7, with D hard to call. The CDR3 length is 11 residues. Per germline, CDR1 WSHSY and CDR2 SAAADI. The DNA for the CDR3 is TGCGCCAGCATTGAGCCCTACGAGCAGTACTTC. This translates into CASIEPYEQYF.

The chain carries TRBV6-4 and TRBJ2-1; D is ambiguous. The CDR3 consists of 12 residues. CDR1 and CDR2 (germline): MRHNA, SNTAGT. V shed 10 bases and J shed 0 bases, with 7 bases lying between them. The CDR3 nucleotides are TGTGCCACCAAGAGCTCCTACAATGAGCAGTTCTTC. This gives the protein CATKSSYNEQFF.

The rearrangement uses TRBV5-6 and TRBJ1-1; 10 bases are shared with TRBD1. The J segment lost 4 bases and the V segment lost 2 bases, leaving 5 bases of the junction unmatched. The CDR3 runs to 15 residues. CDR1 and CDR2 (germline): SGHDT, YYEEEE. CDR3 nucleotide sequence: TGTGCCAGCAGCTTCGGGACAGGGGCCGGCACTGAAGCTTTCTTT. This encodes CASSFGTGAGTEAFF.

The chain joins TRBV6-6 to TRBJ1-1, with D hard to call. V lost 0 bases to trimming and J lost 0 bases, with 8 bases between them. Looked up from germline, CDR1 is MNHNY and CDR2 is SVGAGI (reference sequence). The CDR3 loop spans 15 amino acids. CDR3 residues: CASSYSREMNTEAFF. In nucleotides, the CDR3 is TGTGCCAGCAGTTACTCGAGGGAAATGAACACTGAAGCTTTCTTT.

This clonotype was recorded many times. The CDR3 coding sequence is TGTGCCAGCAGCTCCGGGACAGGGAAAATGGCCGGGGAGCTGTTTTTT. As protein: CASSSGTGKMAGELFF. This chain uses TRBV7-9 with TRBJ2-2, with 9 bases that match TRBD1. The V and J ends lost 4 bases and 6 bases, in that order; junction bases with no gene match: 9. This CDR3 comprises 16 residues. Per the germline V gene, CDR1 is SEHNR and CDR2 is FQNEAQ (reference sequence).

Only a few counts were recorded for this clonotype. The V call is TRBV19, the J call TRBJ1-1, with a possible D match to TRBD1 (6 bases). Per the germline V gene, CDR1 is LNHDA and CDR2 is SQIVND (reference sequence). V lost 3 bases, J lost 7 bases, and 9 bases lay in between. The CDR3 loop spans 12 amino acids. Here the CDR3 reads CASSIGQIEAFF. In DNA form, the CDR3 reads TGTGCCAGTAGTATTGGACAGATTGAAGCTTTCTTT.

The rearrangement links TRBV5-6 to TRBJ2-7; D call uncertain. CDR3 length: 12 amino acids. V lost 2 bases, J lost 5 bases, and 8 bases lay in between. Germline CDR1 is SGHDT and CDR2 is YYEEEE. The CDR3 nucleotides read TGTGCCAGCAGCTTATATGGGGACGAGCAGTACGTC. Its protein product is CASSLYGDEQYV.

Turning to this clonotype: A clone one base away is much larger, so this may be a read error. The chain has TRBV19 and TRBJ2-3; the D gene is possibly TRBD1 (5 bases). This CDR3 has 15 amino acids. The V end lost 4 bases, the J end lost 0 bases, and 11 bases lay between the germline ends. Germline V gives CDR1 LNHDA, CDR2 SQIVND (reference sequence). The CDR3, as DNA: TGTGCCAGTAGTACGACAGCCATTAGCACAGATACGCAGTATTTT. This gives the protein CASSTTAISTDTQYF.

The J gene is TRBJ1-4, the V gene TRBV7-4, with TRBD1 as a possible D gene (5 bases). This CDR3 spans 14 amino acids. Germline CDR1 and CDR2: SGHVT and SQSDAQ. V was pared by 1 base and J by 8 bases, with 11 bases between. The CDR3 here is CASSLGGAWEKLFF. The CDR3 DNA follows: TGTGCCAGCAGCTTAGGAGGGGCTTGGGAAAAACTGTTTTTT.

V is TRBV7-6 and J is TRBJ2-7; either TRBD1 or TRBD2 may fit D (5 bases each). The CDR3 loop spans 14 amino acids. Trimming removed 5 bases from V and 5 bases from J, with 16 bases in between. CDR1 and CDR2 from the germline V gene are SGHVS and FNYEAQ. CDR3 region: CASSPEVRDHEQYF. As DNA, the CDR3 is TGTGCCAGCAGCCCCGAGGTCAGGGACCACGAGCAGTACTTC.